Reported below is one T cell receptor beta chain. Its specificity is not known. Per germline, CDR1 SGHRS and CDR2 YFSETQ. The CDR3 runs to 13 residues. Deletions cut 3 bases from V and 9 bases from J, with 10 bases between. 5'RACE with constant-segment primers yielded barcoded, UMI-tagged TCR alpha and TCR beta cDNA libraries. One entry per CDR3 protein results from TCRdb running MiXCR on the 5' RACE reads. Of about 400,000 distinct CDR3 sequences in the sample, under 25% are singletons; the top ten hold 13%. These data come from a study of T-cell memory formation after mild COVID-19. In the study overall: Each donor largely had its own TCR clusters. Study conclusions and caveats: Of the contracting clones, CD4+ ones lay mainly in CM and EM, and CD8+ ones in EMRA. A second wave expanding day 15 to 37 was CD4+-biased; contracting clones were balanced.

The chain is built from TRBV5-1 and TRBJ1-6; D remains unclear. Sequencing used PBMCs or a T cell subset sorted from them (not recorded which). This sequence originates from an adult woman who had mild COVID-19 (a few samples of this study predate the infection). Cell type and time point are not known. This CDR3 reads CASSSGSTSPLHF. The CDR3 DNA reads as TGCGCCAGCAGCTCCGGGTCGACTTCACCCCTCCACTTT.